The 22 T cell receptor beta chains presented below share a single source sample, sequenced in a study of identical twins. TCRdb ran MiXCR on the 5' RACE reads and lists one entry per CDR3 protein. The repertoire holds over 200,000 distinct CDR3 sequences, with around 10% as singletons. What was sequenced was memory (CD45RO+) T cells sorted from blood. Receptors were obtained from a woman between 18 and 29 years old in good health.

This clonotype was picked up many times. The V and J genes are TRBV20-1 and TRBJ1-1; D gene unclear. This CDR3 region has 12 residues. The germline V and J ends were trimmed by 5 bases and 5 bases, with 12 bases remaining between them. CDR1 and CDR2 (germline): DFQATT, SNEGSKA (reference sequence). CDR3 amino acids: CSALGGSTEAFF. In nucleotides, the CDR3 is TGCAGTGCTCTTGGAGGGAGTACTGAAGCTTTCTTT.

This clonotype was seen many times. For the CDR3, the DNA is TGTGCCAGCAGTTTAAGAAAGGGAGGACAGGTCACCGGGGAGCTGTTTTTT. The encoded protein is CASSLRKGGQVTGELFF. This rearrangement joins TRBV12-3 or TRBV12-4 to TRBJ2-2; D might be TRBD1 (7 bases). V lost 2 bases and J 4 bases, leaving 17 bases between the germline ends. The CDR3 extends over 17 amino acids.

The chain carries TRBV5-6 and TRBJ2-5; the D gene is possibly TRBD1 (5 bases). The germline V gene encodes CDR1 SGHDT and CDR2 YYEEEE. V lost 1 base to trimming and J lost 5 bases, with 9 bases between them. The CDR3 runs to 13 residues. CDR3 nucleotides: TGTGCCAGCAGCTTGAGGGGTGTGGAGACCCAGTACTTC. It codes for CASSLRGVETQYF.

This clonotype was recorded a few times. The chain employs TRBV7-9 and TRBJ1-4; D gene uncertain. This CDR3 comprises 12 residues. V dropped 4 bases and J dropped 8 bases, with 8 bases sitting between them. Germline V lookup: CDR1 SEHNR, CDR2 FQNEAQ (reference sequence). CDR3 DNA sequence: TGTGCCAGCAGCTCGTTAGGGGAAAAACTGTTTTTT. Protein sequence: CASSSLGEKLFF.

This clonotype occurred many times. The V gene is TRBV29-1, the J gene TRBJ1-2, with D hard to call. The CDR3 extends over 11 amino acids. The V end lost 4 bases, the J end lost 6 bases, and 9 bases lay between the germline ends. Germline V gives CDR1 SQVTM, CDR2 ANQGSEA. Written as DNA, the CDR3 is TGCAGCGTTGGAGGTACCGATGGCTACACCTTC. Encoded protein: CSVGGTDGYTF.

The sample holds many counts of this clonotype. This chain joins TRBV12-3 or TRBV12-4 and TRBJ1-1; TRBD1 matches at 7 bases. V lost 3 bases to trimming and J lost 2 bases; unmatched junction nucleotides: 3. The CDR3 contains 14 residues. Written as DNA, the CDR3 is TGTGCCAGCAGTTTTCGACAGGGAAACACTGAAGCTTTCTTT. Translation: CASSFRQGNTEAFF.

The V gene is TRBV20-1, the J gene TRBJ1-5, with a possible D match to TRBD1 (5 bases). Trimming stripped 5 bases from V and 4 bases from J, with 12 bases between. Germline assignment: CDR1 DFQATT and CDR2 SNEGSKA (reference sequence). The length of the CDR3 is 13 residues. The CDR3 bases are TGCAGTGCTGGGACCCACCAAAATCAGCCCCAGCATTTT. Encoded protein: CSAGTHQNQPQHF.

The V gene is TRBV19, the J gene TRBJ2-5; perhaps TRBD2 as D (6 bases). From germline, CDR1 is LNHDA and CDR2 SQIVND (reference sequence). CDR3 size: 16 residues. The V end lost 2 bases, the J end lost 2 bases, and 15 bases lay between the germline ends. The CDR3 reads CASSIQAGTLQETQYF. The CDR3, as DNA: TGTGCCAGTAGTATACAGGCGGGAACCCTACAAGAGACCCAGTACTTC.

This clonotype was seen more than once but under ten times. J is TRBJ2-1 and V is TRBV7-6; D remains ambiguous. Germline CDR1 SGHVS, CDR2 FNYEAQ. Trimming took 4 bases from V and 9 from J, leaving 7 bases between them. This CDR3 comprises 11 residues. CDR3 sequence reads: CASSSRVEQFF. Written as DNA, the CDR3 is TGTGCCAGCAGCTCAAGGGTTGAGCAGTTCTTC.

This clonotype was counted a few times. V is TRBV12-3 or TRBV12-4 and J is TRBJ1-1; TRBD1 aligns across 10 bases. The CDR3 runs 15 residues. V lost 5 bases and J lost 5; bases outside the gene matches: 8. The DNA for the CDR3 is TGTGCCAGCAGTCATTCTAGGGGACAGGGGACTGAAGCTTTCTTT. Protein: CASSHSRGQGTEAFF.

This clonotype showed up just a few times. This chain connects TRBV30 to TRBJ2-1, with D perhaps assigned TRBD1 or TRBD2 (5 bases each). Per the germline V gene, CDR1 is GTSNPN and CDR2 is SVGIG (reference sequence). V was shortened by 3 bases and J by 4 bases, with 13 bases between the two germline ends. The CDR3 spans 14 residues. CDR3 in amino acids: CAWSGDHGYNEQFF. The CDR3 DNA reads TGTGCCTGGAGCGGGGACCACGGGTACAATGAGCAGTTCTTC. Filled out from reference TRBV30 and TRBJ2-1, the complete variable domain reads SQTIHQWPATLVQPVGSPLSLECTVEGTSNPNLYWYRQAAGRGLQLLFYSVGIGQISSEVPQNLSASRPQDRQFILSSKKLLLSDSGFYLCAWSGDHGYNEQFFGPGTRLTVL.

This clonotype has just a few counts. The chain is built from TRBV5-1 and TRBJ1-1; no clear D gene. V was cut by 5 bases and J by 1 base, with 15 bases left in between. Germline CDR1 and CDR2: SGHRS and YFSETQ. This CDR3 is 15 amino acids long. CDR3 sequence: CASSESTGWNTEAFF. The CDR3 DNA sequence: TGCGCCAGCAGTGAGTCAACGGGATGGAACACTGAAGCTTTCTTT.

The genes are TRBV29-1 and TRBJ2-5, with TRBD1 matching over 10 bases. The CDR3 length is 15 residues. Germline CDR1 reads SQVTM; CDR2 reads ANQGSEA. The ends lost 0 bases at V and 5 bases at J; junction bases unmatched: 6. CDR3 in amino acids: CSVEDDRGLRETQYF. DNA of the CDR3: TGCAGCGTTGAAGATGACAGGGGGCTAAGGGAGACCCAGTACTTC.

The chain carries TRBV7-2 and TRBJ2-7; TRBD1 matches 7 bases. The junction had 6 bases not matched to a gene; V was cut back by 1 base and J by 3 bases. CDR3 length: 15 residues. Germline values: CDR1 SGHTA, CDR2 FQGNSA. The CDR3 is CASSLDSWDSYEQYF. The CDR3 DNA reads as TGTGCCAGCAGCTTAGATTCGTGGGACAGCTACGAGCAGTACTTC.

CDR3 bases: TGTGCCTGGAGGCGAGCGGGAGGCTTCACAGATACGCAGTATTTT. This codes for CAWRRAGGFTDTQYF. The chain uses TRBV30 and TRBJ2-3; 9 nucleotides align to TRBD2. The CDR3 sequence is 15 residues long. The V and J ends lost 3 bases and 2 bases, in that order; junction bases with no gene match: 6. The germline gives CDR1 GTSNPN, CDR2 SVGIG (reference sequence).

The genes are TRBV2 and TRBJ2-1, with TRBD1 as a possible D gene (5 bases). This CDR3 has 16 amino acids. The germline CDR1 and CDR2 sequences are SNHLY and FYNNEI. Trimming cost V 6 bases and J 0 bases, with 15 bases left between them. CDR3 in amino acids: CASSSLGVSSYNEQFF. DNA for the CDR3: TGTGCCAGCAGCTCCCTAGGGGTCAGCTCCTACAATGAGCAGTTCTTC. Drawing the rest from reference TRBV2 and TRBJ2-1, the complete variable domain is EPEVTQTPSHQVTQMGQEVILRCVPISNHLYFYWYRQILGQKVEFLVSFYNNEISEKSEIFDDQFSVERPDGSNFTLKIRSTKLEDSAMYFCASSSLGVSSYNEQFFGPGTRLTVL.

CDR3 bases: TGTGCCAGCAGGCAAGAGTCCGAAGCTTTCTTT. The encoded protein is CASRQESEAFF. The chain carries TRBV2 and TRBJ1-1; D is ambiguous. The V end lost 6 bases, the J end lost 8 bases, and 10 bases lay between the germline ends. The CDR3 extends over 11 amino acids. Germline CDR1 reads SNHLY; CDR2 reads FYNNEI.

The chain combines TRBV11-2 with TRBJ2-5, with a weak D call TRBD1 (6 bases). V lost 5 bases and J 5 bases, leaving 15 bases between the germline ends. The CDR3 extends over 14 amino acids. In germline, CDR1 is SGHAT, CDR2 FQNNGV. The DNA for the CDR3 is TGTGCCAGCAGCCGGCGCAGGGGATGGGAGACCCAGTACTTC. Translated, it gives CASSRRRGWETQYF. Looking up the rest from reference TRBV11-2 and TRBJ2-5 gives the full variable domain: EAGVAQSPRYKIIEKRQSVAFWCNPISGHATLYWYQQILGQGPKLLIQFQNNGVVDDSQLPKDRFSAERLKGVDSTLKIQPAKLEDSAVYLCASSRRRGWETQYFGPGTRLLVL.

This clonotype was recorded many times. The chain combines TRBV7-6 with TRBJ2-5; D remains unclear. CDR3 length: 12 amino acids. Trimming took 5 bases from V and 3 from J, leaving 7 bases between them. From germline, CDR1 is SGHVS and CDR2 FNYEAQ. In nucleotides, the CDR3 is TGTGCCAGCAGCCCGACCAAAGAGACCCAGTACTTC. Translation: CASSPTKETQYF.

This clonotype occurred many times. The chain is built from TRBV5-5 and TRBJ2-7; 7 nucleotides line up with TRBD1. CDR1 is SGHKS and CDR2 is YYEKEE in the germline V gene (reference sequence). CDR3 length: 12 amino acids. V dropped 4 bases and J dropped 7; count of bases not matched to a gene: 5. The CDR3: CASSLTGEEQYF. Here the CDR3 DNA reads TGTGCCAGCAGCCTAACAGGGGAAGAGCAGTACTTC.

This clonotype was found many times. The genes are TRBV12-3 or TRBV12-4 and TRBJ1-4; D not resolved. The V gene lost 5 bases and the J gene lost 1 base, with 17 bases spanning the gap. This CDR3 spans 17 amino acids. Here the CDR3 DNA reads TGTGCCAGCAGTGTCCGCGCTCCAGCCGGAACTAATGAAAAACTGTTTTTT. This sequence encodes CASSVRAPAGTNEKLFF.

CDR3 loop: CAISAGTDYEQYF. CDR3 DNA: TGTGCCATCAGCGCCGGGACGGACTACGAGCAGTACTTC. The chain carries TRBV10-3 and TRBJ2-7; perhaps D is TRBD1 or TRBD2 (5 bases each). The V end was cut by 6 bases, the J end by 3 bases, with 12 bases between. From germline, CDR1 is ENHRY and CDR2 SYGVKD. This CDR3 contains 13 residues.